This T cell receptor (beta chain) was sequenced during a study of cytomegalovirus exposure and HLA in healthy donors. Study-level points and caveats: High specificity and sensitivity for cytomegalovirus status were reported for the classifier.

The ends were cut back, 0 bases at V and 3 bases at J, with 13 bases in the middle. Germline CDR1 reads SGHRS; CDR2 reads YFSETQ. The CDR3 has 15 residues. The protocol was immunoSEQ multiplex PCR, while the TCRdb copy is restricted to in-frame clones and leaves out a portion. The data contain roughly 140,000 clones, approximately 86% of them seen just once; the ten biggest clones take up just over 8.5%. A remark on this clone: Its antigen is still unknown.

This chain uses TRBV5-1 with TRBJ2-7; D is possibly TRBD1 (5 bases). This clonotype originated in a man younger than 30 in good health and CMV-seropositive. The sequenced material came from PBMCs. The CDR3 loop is CASSLGGRDLYEQYF. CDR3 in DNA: TGCGCCAGCAGCTTGGGGGGCAGGGATCTCTACGAGCAGTACTTC.